This T cell receptor (beta chain) was observed in a study of identical twins. With template switching, a universal primer site was added, and the cDNA carried unique molecular identifiers. TCRdb re-called the 5' RACE reads with MiXCR, one entry per CDR3 protein. The sample has nearly 900,000 distinct CDR3 sequences; approximately 13% are singletons. This clonotype was observed a few times. As yet, its antigen is unknown. CDR3 length: 14 amino acids. V was trimmed by 6 bases and J by 0 bases, leaving 9 bases between them. CDR1 and CDR2 from the germline V gene are MDHEN and SYDVKM. Study-wide findings and caveats: High-abundance cord blood beta clonotypes had fewer insertions; memory repertoires showed none. The models gave estimates that fell short of the out-of-frame TCR alpha sharing seen in monozygotic twins.

Healthy Caucasians made up all donors. Another study also made use of these data, one on yellow fever vaccine responses in identical twins.

The chain is built from TRBV28 and TRBJ1-5; D unresolved. The clonotype was recovered from a woman in her late teens or twenties in good health. Sequencing was done on a sample of PBMCs. The CDR3 coding sequence is TGTGCCAGCAGGTTTCTATATAGCAATCAGCCCCAGCATTTT. It codes for CASRFLYSNQPQHF.